What follows are 10 T cell receptor beta chains derived from one specimen sequenced in a study of blood T cells in healthy people across ages (dated by TCRdb to 2015 to 2017). Libraries were made using 5' RACE. The sequencer listed for this sample is Illumina HiSeq 2500. A second roughly 7 to 11 cycle PCR used a sample-barcoded 5' primer and a J-beta primer mix. TCRdb cleaned the public reads at Q25 with fastp, built clones with MiXCR and kept in-frame beta chains. A single entry per CDR3 protein holds the most common genes and DNA from its merged rows. Here the sample has over 600,000 distinct CDR3 sequences; more than 20% occur a single time. The ten largest clones take up roughly 3.6% of the sample. Sequenced input: blood. The source is a man in his sixties or seventies in good health.

The chain recombines TRBV20-1 with TRBJ1-5; the D is unclear. CDR1 and CDR2 (germline): DFQATT, SNEGSKA (reference sequence). Trimming pared 4 bases from V and 10 bases from J, leaving 17 bases between. The CDR3 totals 13 residues. The CDR3 spells CSANEMGGGPQHF. CDR3 coding DNA: TGCAGTGCTAACGAGATGGGTGGAGGACCCCAGCATTTT.

This clonotype has only a few counts. The rearrangement joins TRBV7-2 to TRBJ2-5, with D maybe TRBD1 (5 bases). The CDR3 is 13 amino acids. The V gene's germline CDR1 is SGHTA and CDR2 FQGNSA. Trimming stripped 4 bases from V and 3 bases from J, with 9 bases between. The CDR3 nucleotides read TGTGCCAGCAGCTCCAACAGGAAAGAGACCCAGTACTTC. As protein: CASSSNRKETQYF.

The CDR3 coding sequence is TGTGCCAGCAGTTACTCTAGCGGAGATAGCACAGATACGCAGTATTTT. Its protein is CASSYSSGDSTDTQYF. The chain has TRBV28 and TRBJ2-3; 7 bases fit TRBD2. Per the germline V gene, CDR1 is MDHEN and CDR2 is SYDVKM. This CDR3 spans 16 amino acids. The ends lost 4 bases at V and 0 bases at J; junction bases unmatched: 7. The full variable domain, in which reference TRBV28 and TRBJ2-3 provide the parts outside the CDR3, is DVKVTQSSRYLVKRTGEKVFLECVQDMDHENMFWYRQDPGLGLRLIYFSYDVKMKEKGDIPEGYSVSREKKERFSLILESASTNQTSMYLCASSYSSGDSTDTQYFGPGTRLTVL.

There are a few counts of this clonotype. CDR3 in amino acids: CSASWGGTEAFF. The DNA for the CDR3 is TGCAGTGCTAGCTGGGGTGGCACTGAAGCTTTCTTT. The chain has TRBV20-1 and TRBJ1-1; D is undetermined. Germline values: CDR1 DFQATT, CDR2 SNEGSKA (reference sequence). The ends were cut back, 3 bases at V and 4 bases at J, with 9 bases in the middle. CDR3 length: 12 residues.

This clonotype has just a few counts. The chain joins TRBV6-5 to TRBJ1-2; 7 positions match TRBD1. V gave up 5 bases and J gave up 8 bases; unmatched junction bases: 11. Germline-derived CDR1 and CDR2 are MNHEY and SVGAGI. The CDR3 has 14 residues. The CDR3 sequence: CASSPQGGTRGYTF. The CDR3 DNA sequence: TGTGCCAGCAGTCCCCAGGGGGGGACCCGCGGCTACACCTTC.

CDR3 loop: CASSSAGSSYEQYF. The CDR3 nucleotides read TGTGCCAGCAGTTCAGCGGGGAGCTCCTACGAGCAGTACTTC. The V and J genes are TRBV6-6 and TRBJ2-7, with 7 bases lining up with TRBD2. The CDR3 runs 14 residues. Losses at the gene ends were 4 bases for V and 0 bases for J; bases not matched to a gene: 3. The germline V gene encodes CDR1 MNHNY and CDR2 SVGAGI (reference sequence).

In this sample, this clonotype turned up a few times. A read error may account for a junction end that differs from germline. This chain uses TRBV7-3 with TRBJ2-1; D might be TRBD2 (6 bases). This CDR3 is built from 16 residues. The germline gives CDR1 SGHTA, CDR2 FQGTGA. The CDR3, as DNA: TGTGCCAGCAGCCTAACTCGGGAGAGCTCCTACAATGAGCAGTTCTTC. This sequence encodes CASSLTRESSYNEQFF. Full variable domain (outside the CDR3, taken from reference TRBV7-3 and TRBJ2-1): GAGVSQTPSNKVTEKGKYVELRCDPISGHTALYWYRQSLGQGPEFLIYFQGTGAADDSGLPNDRFFAVRPEGSVSTLKIQRTERGDSAVYLCASSLTRESSYNEQFFGPGTRLTVL.

This clonotype has more than one count but fewer than ten. The chain links TRBV20-1 to TRBJ1-6; D is ambiguous. Trimming stripped 3 bases from V and 10 bases from J, with 19 bases between. The CDR3 has 15 amino acids. Per the germline V gene, CDR1 is DFQATT and CDR2 is SNEGSKA (reference sequence). The CDR3 nucleotides read TGCAGTGCTAGCCCCTCCGACTTTGGTGCCTCACCCCTCCACTTT. Amino acids: CSASPSDFGASPLHF.

This clonotype was seen more than once but under ten times. The V gene is TRBV25-1, the J gene TRBJ2-1; D is possibly TRBD1 (6 bases). The V end lost 6 bases, the J end lost 4 bases, and 16 bases lay between the germline ends. The CDR3 spans 15 residues. The germline V gene encodes CDR1 MGHDK and CDR2 SYGVNS. CDR3 nucleotide sequence: TGTGCCAGCAGAGGGGGACCAACCCTTTACAATGAGCAGTTCTTC. As protein: CASRGGPTLYNEQFF.

The rearrangement joins TRBV25-1 to TRBJ2-1; TRBD2 agrees at 10 bases. The CDR3 contains 15 residues. The trim removed 4 bases at V and 6 bases at J, leaving 6 bases unmatched. Germline loops: CDR1 MGHDK, CDR2 SYGVNS. The CDR3 spells CASSASGSPSNEQFF. The CDR3 DNA sequence: TGTGCCAGCAGTGCTAGCGGGAGTCCCTCCAATGAGCAGTTCTTC.